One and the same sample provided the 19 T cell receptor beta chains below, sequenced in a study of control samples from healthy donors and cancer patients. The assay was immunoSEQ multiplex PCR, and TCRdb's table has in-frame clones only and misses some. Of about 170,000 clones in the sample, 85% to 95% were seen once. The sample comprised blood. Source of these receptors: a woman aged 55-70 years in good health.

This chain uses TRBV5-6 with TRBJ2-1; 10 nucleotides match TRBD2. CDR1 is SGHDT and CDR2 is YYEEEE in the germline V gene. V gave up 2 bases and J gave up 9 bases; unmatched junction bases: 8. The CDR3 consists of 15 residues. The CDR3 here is CASSFAAGGPGEQFF. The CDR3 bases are TGTGCCAGCAGCTTCGCAGCGGGGGGGCCGGGTGAGCAGTTCTTC.

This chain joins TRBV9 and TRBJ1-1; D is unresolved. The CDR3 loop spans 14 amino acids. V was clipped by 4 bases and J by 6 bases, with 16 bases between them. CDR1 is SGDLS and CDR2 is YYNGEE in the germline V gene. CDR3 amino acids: CASSPVSQSAEAFF. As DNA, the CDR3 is TGTGCCAGCAGCCCAGTTAGCCAGAGCGCTGAAGCTTTCTTT.

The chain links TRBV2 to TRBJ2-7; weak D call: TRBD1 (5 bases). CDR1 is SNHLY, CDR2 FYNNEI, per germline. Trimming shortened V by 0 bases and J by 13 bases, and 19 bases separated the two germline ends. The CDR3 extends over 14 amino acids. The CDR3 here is CASSEALQRQGSYF. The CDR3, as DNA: TGTGCCAGCAGTGAAGCGCTCCAGAGGCAGGGCTCCTACTTC.

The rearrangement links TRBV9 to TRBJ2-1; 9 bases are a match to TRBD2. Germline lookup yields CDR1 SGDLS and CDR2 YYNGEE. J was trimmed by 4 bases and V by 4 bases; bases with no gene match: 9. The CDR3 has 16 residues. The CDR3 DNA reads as TGTGCCAGCAGCCACTCCGTGCTAGCGGGGTACAATGAGCAGTTCTTC. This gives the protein CASSHSVLAGYNEQFF.

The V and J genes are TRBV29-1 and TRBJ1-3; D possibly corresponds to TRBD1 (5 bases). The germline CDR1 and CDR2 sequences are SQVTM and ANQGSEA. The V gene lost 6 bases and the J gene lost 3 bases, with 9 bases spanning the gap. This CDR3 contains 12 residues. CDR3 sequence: CSVRGRGNTIYF. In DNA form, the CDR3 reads TGCAGCGTGAGGGGACGTGGAAACACCATATATTTT.

The CDR3 nucleotides are TGTGCCAGCAGCTTGTTCGGGGGGATTAAGTTCTTC. Protein: CASSLFGGIKFF. V gene TRBV5-5 combines with J gene TRBJ2-1, with TRBD2 identical over 7 bases. V was pared by 1 base and J by 14 bases, with 6 bases of the junction left unmatched. The CDR3 has 12 amino acids. Germline V gives CDR1 SGHKS, CDR2 YYEKEE (reference sequence).

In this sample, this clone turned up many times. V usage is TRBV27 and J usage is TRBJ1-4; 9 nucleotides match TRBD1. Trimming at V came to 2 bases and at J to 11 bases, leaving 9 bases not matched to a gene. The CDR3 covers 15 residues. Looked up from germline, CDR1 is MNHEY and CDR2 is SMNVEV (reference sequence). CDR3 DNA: TGTGCCAGCAGTTTAACAGGGGGCGCCCCGGGGAAACTGTTTTTT. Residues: CASSLTGGAPGKLFF.

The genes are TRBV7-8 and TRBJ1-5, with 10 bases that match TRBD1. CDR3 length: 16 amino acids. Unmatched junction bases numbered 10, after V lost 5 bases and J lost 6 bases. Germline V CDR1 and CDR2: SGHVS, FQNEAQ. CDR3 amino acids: CASSVRQGAGIQPQHF. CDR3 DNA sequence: TGTGCCAGCAGCGTCCGACAGGGGGCAGGGATTCAGCCCCAGCATTTT.

CDR3 nucleotides: TGTGCCAGCAGCGCCACCTACGAGCAGTACTTC. It translates to CASSATYEQYF. The chain employs TRBV5-5 and TRBJ2-7, with no clear D. The V end lost 4 bases, the J end lost 2 bases, and 4 bases lay between the germline ends. This CDR3 is 11 amino acids long. CDR1 is SGHKS, CDR2 YYEKEE, per germline (reference sequence).

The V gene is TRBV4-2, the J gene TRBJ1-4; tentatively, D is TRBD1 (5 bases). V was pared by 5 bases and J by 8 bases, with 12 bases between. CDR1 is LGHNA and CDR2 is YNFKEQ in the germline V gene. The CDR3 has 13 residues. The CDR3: CASSGRQSEKLFF. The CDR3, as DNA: TGTGCCAGCAGCGGGCGACAGTCGGAAAAACTGTTTTTT.

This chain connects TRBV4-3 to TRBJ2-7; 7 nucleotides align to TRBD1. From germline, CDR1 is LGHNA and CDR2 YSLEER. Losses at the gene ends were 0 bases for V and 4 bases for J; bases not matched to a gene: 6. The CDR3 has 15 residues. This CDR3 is CASSQDRQGGYEQYF. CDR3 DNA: TGCGCCAGCAGCCAAGACCGACAGGGCGGGTACGAGCAGTACTTC.

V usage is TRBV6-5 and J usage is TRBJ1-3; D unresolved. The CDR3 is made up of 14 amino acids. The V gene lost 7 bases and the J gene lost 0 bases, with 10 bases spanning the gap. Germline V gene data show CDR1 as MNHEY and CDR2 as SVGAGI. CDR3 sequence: CASIRLASGNTIYF. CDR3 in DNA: TGTGCCAGCATACGACTCGCCTCTGGAAACACCATATATTTT.

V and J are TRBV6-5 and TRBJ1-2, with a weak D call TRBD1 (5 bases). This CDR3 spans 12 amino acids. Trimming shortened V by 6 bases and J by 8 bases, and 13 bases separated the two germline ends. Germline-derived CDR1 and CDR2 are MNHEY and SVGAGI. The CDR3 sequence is CASSAGLRGYTF. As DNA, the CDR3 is TGTGCCAGCAGCGCAGGGTTACGGGGCTACACCTTC.

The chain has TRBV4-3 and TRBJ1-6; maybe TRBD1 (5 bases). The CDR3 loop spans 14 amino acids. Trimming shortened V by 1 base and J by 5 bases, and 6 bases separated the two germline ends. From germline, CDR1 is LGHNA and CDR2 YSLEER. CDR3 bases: TGCGCCAGCAGCCAAGTGGGGGATAATTCACCCCTCCACTTT. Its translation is CASSQVGDNSPLHF.

CDR3 loop: CASSFSAGELFF. Here the CDR3 DNA reads TGTGCCAGCAGTTTTAGCGCCGGGGAGCTGTTTTTT. This sequence joins TRBV12-3 or TRBV12-4 and TRBJ2-2; perhaps TRBD2 as D (5 bases). Trimming shortened V by 3 bases and J by 6 bases, and 5 bases separated the two germline ends. The CDR3 is made up of 12 amino acids.

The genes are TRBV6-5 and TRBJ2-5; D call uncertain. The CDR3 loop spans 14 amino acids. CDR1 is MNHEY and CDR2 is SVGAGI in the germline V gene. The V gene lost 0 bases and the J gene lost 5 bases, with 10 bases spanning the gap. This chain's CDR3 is CASSYSSYSETQYF. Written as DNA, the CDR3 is TGTGCCAGCAGTTACTCTAGCTATTCTGAGACCCAGTACTTC.

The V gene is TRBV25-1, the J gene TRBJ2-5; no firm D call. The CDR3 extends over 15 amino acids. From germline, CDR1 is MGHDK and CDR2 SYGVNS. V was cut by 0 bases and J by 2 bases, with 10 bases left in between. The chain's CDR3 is CASSEYGTYQETQYF. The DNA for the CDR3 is TGTGCCAGCAGTGAATACGGCACTTATCAAGAGACCCAGTACTTC.

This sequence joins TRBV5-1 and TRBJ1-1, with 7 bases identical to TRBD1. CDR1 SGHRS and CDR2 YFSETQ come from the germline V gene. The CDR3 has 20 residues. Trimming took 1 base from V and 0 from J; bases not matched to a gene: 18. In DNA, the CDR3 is TGCGCCAGCAGCTTGAGCGGGGCAGGGGGACGTACCAGCATGAACACTGAAGCTTTCTTT. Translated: CASSLSGAGGRTSMNTEAFF.

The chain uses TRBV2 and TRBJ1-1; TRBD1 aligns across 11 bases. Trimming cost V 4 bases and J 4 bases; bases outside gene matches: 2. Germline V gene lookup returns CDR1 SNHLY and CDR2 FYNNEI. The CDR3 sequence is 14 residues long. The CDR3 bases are TGTGCCAGCAGTGGGGGGACAGGGGGCACTGAAGCTTTCTTT. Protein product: CASSGGTGGTEAFF.